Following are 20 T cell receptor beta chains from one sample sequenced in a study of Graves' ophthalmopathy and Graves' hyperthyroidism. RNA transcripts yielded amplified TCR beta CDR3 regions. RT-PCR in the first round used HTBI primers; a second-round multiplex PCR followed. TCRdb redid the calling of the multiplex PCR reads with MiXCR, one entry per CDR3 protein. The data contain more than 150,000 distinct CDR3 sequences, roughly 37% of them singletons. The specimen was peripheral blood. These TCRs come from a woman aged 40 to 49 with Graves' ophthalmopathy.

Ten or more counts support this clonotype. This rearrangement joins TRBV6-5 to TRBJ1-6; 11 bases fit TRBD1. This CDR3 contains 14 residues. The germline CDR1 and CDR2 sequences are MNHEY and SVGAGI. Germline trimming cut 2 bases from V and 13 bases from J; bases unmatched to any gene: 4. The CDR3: CASSYGTGGYPLHF. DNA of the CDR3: TGTGCCAGCAGTTACGGGACAGGGGGTTATCCCCTCCACTTT.

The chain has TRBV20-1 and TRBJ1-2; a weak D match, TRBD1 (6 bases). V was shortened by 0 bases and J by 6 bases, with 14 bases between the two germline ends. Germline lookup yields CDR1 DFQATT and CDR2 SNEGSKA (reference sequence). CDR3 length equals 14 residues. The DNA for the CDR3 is TGCAGTGCTAGAGAGGTTCGGGGGGCTCATGGCTACACCTTC. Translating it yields CSAREVRGAHGYTF.

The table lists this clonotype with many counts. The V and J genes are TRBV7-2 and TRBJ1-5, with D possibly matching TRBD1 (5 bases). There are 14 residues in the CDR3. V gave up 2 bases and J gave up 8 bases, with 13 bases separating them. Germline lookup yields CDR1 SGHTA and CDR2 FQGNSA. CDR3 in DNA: TGTGCCAGCAGCTTAAATAACGGGGGAGAGCCCCAGCATTTT. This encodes CASSLNNGGEPQHF.

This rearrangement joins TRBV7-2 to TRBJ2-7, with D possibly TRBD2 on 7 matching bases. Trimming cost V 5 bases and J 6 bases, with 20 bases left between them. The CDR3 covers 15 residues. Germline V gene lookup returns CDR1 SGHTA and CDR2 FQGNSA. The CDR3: CASSPSWGGGGEQYF. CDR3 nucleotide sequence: TGTGCCAGCAGCCCATCGTGGGGGGGCGGGGGCGAGCAGTACTTC.

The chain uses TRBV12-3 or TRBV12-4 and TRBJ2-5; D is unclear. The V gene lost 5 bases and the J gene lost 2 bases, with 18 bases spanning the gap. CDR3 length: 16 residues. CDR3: CASSLWASGHQETQYF. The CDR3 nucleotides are TGTGCCAGCAGTCTCTGGGCGTCAGGCCATCAAGAGACCCAGTACTTC.

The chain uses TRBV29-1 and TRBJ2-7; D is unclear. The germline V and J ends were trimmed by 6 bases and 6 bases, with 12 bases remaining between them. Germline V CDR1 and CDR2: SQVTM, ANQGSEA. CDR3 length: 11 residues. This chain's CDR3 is CSVSQLSEQYF. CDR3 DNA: TGCAGCGTCAGTCAGTTGTCCGAGCAGTACTTC.

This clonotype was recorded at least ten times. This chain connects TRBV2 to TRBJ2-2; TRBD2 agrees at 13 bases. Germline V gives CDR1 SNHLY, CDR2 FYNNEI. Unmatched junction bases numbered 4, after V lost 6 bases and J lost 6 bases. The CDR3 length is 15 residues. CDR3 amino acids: CASRRLAGGAGELFF. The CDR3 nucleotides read TGTGCCAGCAGAAGACTAGCGGGAGGCGCCGGGGAGCTGTTTTTT.

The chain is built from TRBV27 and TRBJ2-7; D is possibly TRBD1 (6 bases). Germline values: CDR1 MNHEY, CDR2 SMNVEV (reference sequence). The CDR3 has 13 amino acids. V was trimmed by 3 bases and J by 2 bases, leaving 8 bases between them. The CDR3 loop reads CASSFRGTYEQYF. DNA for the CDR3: TGTGCCAGCAGTTTTAGGGGGACCTACGAGCAGTACTTC.

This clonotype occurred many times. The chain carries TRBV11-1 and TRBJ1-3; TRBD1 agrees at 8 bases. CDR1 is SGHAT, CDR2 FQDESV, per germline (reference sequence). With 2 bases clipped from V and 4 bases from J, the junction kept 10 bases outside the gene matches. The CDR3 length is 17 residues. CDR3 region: CASSLKATTGVGNTIYF. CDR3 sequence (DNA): TGTGCCAGCAGCTTAAAGGCCACGACAGGGGTCGGAAACACCATATATTTT.

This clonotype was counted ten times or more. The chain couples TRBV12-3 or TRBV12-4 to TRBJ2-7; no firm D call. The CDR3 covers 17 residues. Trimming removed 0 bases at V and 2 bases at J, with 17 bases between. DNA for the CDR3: TGTGCCAGCAGTTTAGCAGCCGGGTCTGCCACTCCCTACGAGCAGTACTTC. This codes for CASSLAAGSATPYEQYF.

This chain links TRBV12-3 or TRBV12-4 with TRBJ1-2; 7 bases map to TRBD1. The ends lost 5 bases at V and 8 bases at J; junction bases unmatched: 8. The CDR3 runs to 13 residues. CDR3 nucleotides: TGTGCCAGCAGTGCGGGACAGCCCTCGGGCTACACCTTC. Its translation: CASSAGQPSGYTF.

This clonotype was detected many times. The CDR3 nucleotides read TGTGCCAGCAGTTCACGCAGGGGACAGCCCCAGCATTTT. It codes for CASSSRRGQPQHF. The chain links TRBV12-3 or TRBV12-4 to TRBJ1-5, with D possibly being TRBD1 (6 bases). CDR3 length: 13 amino acids. V dropped 4 bases and J dropped 7 bases, with 11 bases sitting between them.

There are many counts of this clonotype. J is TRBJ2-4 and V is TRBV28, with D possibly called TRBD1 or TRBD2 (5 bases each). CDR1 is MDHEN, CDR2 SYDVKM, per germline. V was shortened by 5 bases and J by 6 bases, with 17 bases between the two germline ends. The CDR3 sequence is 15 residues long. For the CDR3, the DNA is TGTGCCAGCAGTGGTGCCGGGACCGATACAAACATTCAGTACTTC. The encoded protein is CASSGAGTDTNIQYF. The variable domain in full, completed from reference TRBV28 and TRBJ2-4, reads DVKVTQSSRYLVKRTGEKVFLECVQDMDHENMFWYRQDPGLGLRLIYFSYDVKMKEKGDIPEGYSVSREKKERFSLILESASTNQTSMYLCASSGAGTDTNIQYFGAGTRLSVL.

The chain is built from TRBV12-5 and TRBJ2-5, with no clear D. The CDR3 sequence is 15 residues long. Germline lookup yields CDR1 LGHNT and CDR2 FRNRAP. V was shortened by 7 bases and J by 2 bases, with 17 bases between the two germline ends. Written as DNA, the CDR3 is TGTGCTAGTGCCCTTGGAAGAGGTCTTCAAGAGACCCAGTACTTC. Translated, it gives CASALGRGLQETQYF.

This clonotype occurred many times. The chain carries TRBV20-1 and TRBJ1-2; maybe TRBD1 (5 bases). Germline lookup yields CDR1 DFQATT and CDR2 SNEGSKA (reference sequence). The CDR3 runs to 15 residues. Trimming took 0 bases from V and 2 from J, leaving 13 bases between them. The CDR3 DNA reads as TGCAGTGCTAGAGATATCCAGGGCTGGAACTATGGCTACACCTTC. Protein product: CSARDIQGWNYGYTF.

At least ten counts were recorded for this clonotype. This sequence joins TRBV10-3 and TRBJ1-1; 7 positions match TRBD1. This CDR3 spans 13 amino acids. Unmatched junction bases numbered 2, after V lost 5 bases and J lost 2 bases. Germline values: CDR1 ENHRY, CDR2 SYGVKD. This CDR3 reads CAISTGENTEAFF. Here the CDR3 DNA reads TGTGCCATCAGTACAGGGGAAAACACTGAAGCTTTCTTT.

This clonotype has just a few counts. The CDR3 DNA follows: TGTGCCAGCAGTGCGTATCGGCAGGGTATGAACACTGAAGCTTTCTTT. As protein: CASSAYRQGMNTEAFF. This chain connects TRBV2 to TRBJ1-1, with D maybe TRBD1 (5 bases). Trimming stripped 4 bases from V and 0 bases from J, with 15 bases between. This CDR3 contains 16 residues. The germline V gene has CDR1 SNHLY and CDR2 FYNNEI.

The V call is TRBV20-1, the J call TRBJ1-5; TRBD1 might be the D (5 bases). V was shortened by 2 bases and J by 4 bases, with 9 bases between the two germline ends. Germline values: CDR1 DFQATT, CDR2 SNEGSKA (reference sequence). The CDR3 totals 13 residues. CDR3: CSARRDGNQPQHF. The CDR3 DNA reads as TGCAGTGCTAGAAGGGACGGTAATCAGCCCCAGCATTTT.

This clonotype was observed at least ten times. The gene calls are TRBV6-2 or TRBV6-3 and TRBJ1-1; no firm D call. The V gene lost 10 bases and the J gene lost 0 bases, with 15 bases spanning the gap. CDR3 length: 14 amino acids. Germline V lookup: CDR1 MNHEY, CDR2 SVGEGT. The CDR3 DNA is TGTGCCACAACACTCCCAATAATGAACACTGAAGCTTTCTTT. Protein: CATTLPIMNTEAFF.

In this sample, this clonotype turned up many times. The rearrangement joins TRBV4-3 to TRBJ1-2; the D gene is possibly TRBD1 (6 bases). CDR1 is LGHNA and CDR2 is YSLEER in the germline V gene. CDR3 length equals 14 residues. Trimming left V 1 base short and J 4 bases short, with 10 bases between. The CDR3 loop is CASSQAQGTYGYTF. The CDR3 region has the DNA TGCGCCAGCAGCCAAGCGCAGGGGACCTATGGCTACACCTTC.